The rows below give T cell receptor beta chains drawn from one sample of a study of blood T cell repertoires in COVID-19. Assay used: immunoSEQ multiplex PCR; TCRdb lists only in-frame clones, some missing. The sample includes some 160,000 clones, 88% of them seen just once. Sequencing used peripheral blood. The receptors originated from a middle-aged man who had recovered from COVID-19. CDR3s include the opening cysteine and the closing phenylalanine or tryptophan. Fields, in order: D gene, J gene, clone size, V gene, CDR3 DNA, CDR3 protein. The D gene is left open where the match is weak. Some rows have no size entry. The others give once, few or many, or a class for an expanded clone.

NA TRBJ1-1 NA TRBV18 TGTGCCAGCTCACCCAGGGGTTCTTTAGGGACTGAAGCTTTCTTT CASSPRGSLGTEAFF
TRBD2 TRBJ2-6 NA TRBV24-1 TGTGCCACCAGTGATTTCAGGACTAGCGGGCACTCTGGGGCCAACGTCCTGACTTTC CATSDFRTSGHSGANVLTF
NA TRBJ1-5 NA TRBV30 TGTGCCTGGAGTCTGGGAGGCGGACAGCCCCAGCATTTT CAWSLGGGQPQHF
TRBD2 TRBJ2-2 NA TRBV5-6 TGTGCCAGCAGCTTAGCGGGGGGGCCGGGCACCGGGGAGCTGTTTTTT CASSLAGGPGTGELFF
NA TRBJ2-2 NA TRBV5-4 TGTGCCAGCAGCTCTGGACTTAACACCGGGGAGCTGTTTTTT CASSSGLNTGELFF
NA TRBJ2-3 NA TRBV24-1 TGTGCCACCAGTGCCCCCTCGGAGATCACAGATACGCAGTATTTT CATSAPSEITDTQYF
TRBD2 TRBJ2-3 once TRBV5-1 TGCGCCAGCAGCCAATTCGGGACTAGCGGGAGCGGCACAGATACGCAGTATTTT CASSQFGTSGSGTDTQYF
NA TRBJ1-1 NA TRBV5-6 TGTGCCAGCAGCTTTCGACACCTGAACACTGAAGCTTTCTTT CASSFRHLNTEAFF
NA TRBJ2-2 NA TRBV7-6 TGTGCCAGCAGCTTAGTTCCCCTGAACACCGGGGAGCTGTTTTTT CASSLVPLNTGELFF
NA TRBJ2-7 few TRBV20-1 TGCAGTGCCTTCCCGGGGGACGAGCAGTACTTC CSAFPGDEQYF
TRBD1 TRBJ1-1 few TRBV29-1 TGCAGCGCGGAAGGGACAGACACTGAAGCTTTCTTT CSAEGTDTEAFF
NA TRBJ1-5 NA TRBV7-8 TGTGCCAGCAGCTCGCCAACAGGTCGCGGAGGGCTTAGCAATCAGCCCCAGCATTTT CASSSPTGRGGLSNQPQHF
TRBD1 TRBJ2-7 NA TRBV6-5 TGTGCCAGCCGGCCTCCAGGGGGACCTTACGAGCAGTACTTC CASRPPGGPYEQYF
TRBD1 TRBJ1-1 few TRBV18 TGTGCCAGCTCACCGGGACAGGGCAGCTTGAACACTGAAGCTTTCTTT CASSPGQGSLNTEAFF
NA TRBJ2-1 NA TRBV4-3 TGCGCCAGCAGCCAAACCCAAAGCAGGGTCGTTAATGAGCAGTTCTTC CASSQTQSRVVNEQFF
NA TRBJ2-3 NA TRBV20-1 TGCAGTGCCCCCCTCGGGGATACGCAGTATTTT CSAPLGDTQYF
NA TRBJ2-7 NA TRBV7-8 TGTGCCAGCAGCGGGAGGACAGGTCCCTACGAGCAGTACTTC CASSGRTGPYEQYF
NA TRBJ1-2 NA TRBV30 TGTGCCTGGAGTGTACAAGGGGCGGATGGCTACACCTTC CAWSVQGADGYTF
NA TRBJ2-2 NA TRBV24-1 TGTGCCACCAGTGACGACACCCACCGCACCGGGGAGCTGTTTTTT CATSDDTHRTGELFF
NA TRBJ2-5 NA TRBV3-1/TRBV3-2 TGTGCCAGCAGCCAAGAACCAGGGCGCCGGGAGACCCAGTACTTC CASSQEPGRRETQYF
TRBD1 TRBJ2-5 NA TRBV10-3 TGTGCCATCAGGACAGGGCCGCAAGAGACCCAGTACTTC CAIRTGPQETQYF
NA TRBJ1-1 NA TRBV5-4 TGTGCCAGCAGCTTGGGGGGGGGACCTTCCACTGAAGCTTTCTTT CASSLGGGPSTEAFF
NA TRBJ2-7 NA TRBV6-2/TRBV6-3 TGTGCCAGCAGCCCTGCAGGGGGAGGCACCTACGAGCAGTACTTC CASSPAGGGTYEQYF
TRBD2 TRBJ2-4 NA TRBV11-2 TGTGCCAGCAGCCTAGGGGGGACTAGGGGTCCCTTGGGCAAAAACATTCAGTACTTC CASSLGGTRGPLGKNIQYF
NA TRBJ1-6 NA TRBV28 TGTGCCAGCAGTGACCTCCGGGCACCCCTCCACTTT CASSDLRAPLHF
TRBD1 TRBJ2-7 many TRBV5-6 TGTGCCAGCAGCTCAGCGGACAGGGGCTACGAGCAGTACTTC CASSSADRGYEQYF
NA TRBJ1-2 once TRBV5-1 TGCGCCAGCAGCCCGGACGGGGTCTATGGCTACACCTTC CASSPDGVYGYTF
TRBD1 TRBJ2-7 NA TRBV28 TGTGCCAGCAGTGGGACAGGGGCCTACGAGCAGTACTTC CASSGTGAYEQYF
NA TRBJ2-7 NA TRBV4-1 TGCGCCAGCAGCCCTAGTTTTCAGGGGTCCTACGAGCAGTACTTC CASSPSFQGSYEQYF
NA TRBJ1-2 few TRBV11-2 TGTGCCAGCAGCTCTACCTTTGGCTACACCTTC CASSSTFGYTF
NA TRBJ2-3 NA TRBV7-6 TGTGCCAGCAGCCGACAAGCAAATACGCAGTATTTT CASSRQANTQYF
NA TRBJ2-3 NA TRBV24-1 TGTGCCACCAGTGATCCCACTAGTAGGCCAGATACGCAGTATTTT CATSDPTSRPDTQYF
TRBD2 TRBJ2-1 NA TRBV5-1 TGCGCCAGCAGCATCGAACTAGCGGGGAATGAGCAGTTCTTC CASSIELAGNEQFF
NA TRBJ2-7 NA TRBV7-2 TGTGCCAGCAGCTTAAATCCGGGAGTAGGGGAGCAGTACTTC CASSLNPGVGEQYF
TRBD1 TRBJ2-5 few TRBV10-3 TGTGCCATCAGTGAAGGACAGGGGAGGAAAGAGACCCAGTACTTC CAISEGQGRKETQYF
TRBD2 TRBJ2-1 NA TRBV7-2 TGTGCCAGCAGCCACCGGGGGGCCTACAATGAGCAGTTCTTC CASSHRGAYNEQFF
TRBD2 TRBJ2-3 NA TRBV7-8 TGTGCCAGCAGACTAACCTTGACTAGCGGGGGCGCTAGCACAGATACGCAGTATTTT CASRLTLTSGGASTDTQYF
TRBD2 TRBJ2-1 NA TRBV19 TGTGCCAGTAGTCGCGGGGGGGCCGGATACAATGAGCAGTTCTTC CASSRGGAGYNEQFF
NA TRBJ1-5 NA TRBV19 TGTGCCAGTAACCACGGGTCCGATCAGCCCCAGCATTTT CASNHGSDQPQHF
NA TRBJ1-1 NA TRBV7-3 TGTGCCAGCAGCCTTGCGGCGGGGGGCGGCACTGAAGCTTTCTTT CASSLAAGGGTEAFF
NA TRBJ2-5 NA TRBV6-5 TGTGCCAGCATGGGGCCGGCTCAAGAGACCCAGTACTTC CASMGPAQETQYF
NA TRBJ1-2 NA TRBV12-3/TRBV12-4 TGTGCCAGCAGACAGACAGCTAACTATGGCTACACCTTC CASRQTANYGYTF
NA TRBJ2-7 NA TRBV19 TGTGCCAGTAGCCCTAACAGGGAAACCTACGAGCAGTACTTC CASSPNRETYEQYF
NA TRBJ2-7 NA TRBV12-3/TRBV12-4 TGTGCCAGCAGTTTAAACAGGGCCTACGAGCAGTACTTC CASSLNRAYEQYF
NA TRBJ1-6 NA TRBV27 TGTGCCAGCAGTTGGACATCAGTTGCCTATAATTCACCCCTCCACTTT CASSWTSVAYNSPLHF
TRBD1 TRBJ2-7 NA TRBV19 TGTGCCAGTAGTGTCTCCGGGACAGGGATGAACGAGCAGTACTTC CASSVSGTGMNEQYF
TRBD1 TRBJ1-2 NA TRBV4-3 TGCGCCAGCAGCCAGGCGGGACAGGGGCCCTATGGCTACACCTTC CASSQAGQGPYGYTF
NA TRBJ2-1 NA TRBV9 TGTGCCAGCAGCGTAAATAGTCAGGGGAGCTCCTACAATGAGCAGTTCTTC CASSVNSQGSSYNEQFF
TRBD2 TRBJ2-7 NA TRBV28 TGTGCCAGCAGCCACTCGGGGACTAGGAGCTCCTACGAGCAGTACTTC CASSHSGTRSSYEQYF
NA TRBJ1-1 NA TRBV3-1/TRBV3-2 TGTGCCAGCAGCCAAGGAGGTAGATCGAACACTGAAGCTTTCTTT CASSQGGRSNTEAFF
TRBD1 TRBJ2-2 NA TRBV10-2 TGCGCCAGCAACGGACAGGGGGCTAGGAGCGGGGAGCTGTTTTTT CASNGQGARSGELFF
TRBD1 TRBJ2-7 NA TRBV18 TGTGCCAGCTCACTCCGGGACAGCGAGCAGTACTTC CASSLRDSEQYF
TRBD2 TRBJ2-5 NA TRBV2 TGTGCCAGCAGTGAGAAAGCGGGAGTTTTGGAGACCCAGTACTTC CASSEKAGVLETQYF